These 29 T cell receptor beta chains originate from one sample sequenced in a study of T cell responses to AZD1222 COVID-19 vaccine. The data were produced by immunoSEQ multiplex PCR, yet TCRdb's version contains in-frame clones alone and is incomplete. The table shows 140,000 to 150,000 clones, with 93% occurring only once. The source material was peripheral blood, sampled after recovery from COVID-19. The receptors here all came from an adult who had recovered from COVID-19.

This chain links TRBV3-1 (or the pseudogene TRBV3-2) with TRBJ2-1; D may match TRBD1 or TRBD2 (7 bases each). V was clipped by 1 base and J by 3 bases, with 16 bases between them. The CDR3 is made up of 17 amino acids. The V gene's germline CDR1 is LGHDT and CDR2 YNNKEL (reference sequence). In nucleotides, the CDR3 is TGTGCCAGCAGCCAAGGGGGAGGGACAGCCCGCTACAATGAGCAGTTCTTC. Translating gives CASSQGGGTARYNEQFF.

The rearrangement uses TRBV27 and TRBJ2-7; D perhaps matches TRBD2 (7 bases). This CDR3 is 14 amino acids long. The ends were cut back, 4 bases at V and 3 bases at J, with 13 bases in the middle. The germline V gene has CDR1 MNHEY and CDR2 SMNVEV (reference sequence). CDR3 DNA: TGTGCCAGCAGTTGGGGGGGCGGCTTCTACGAGCAGTACTTC. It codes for CASSWGGGFYEQYF.

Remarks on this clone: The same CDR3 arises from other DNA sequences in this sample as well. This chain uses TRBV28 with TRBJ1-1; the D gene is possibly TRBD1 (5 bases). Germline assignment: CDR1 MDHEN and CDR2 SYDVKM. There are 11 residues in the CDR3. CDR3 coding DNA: TGTGCAAGCCGGGGGGGCACTGAAGCTTTCTTT. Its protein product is CASRGGTEAFF.

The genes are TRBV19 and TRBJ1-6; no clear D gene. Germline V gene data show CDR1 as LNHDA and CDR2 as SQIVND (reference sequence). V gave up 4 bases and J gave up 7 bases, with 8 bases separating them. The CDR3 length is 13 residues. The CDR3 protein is CASSRKGNSPLHF. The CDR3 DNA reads TGTGCCAGTAGTAGAAAAGGGAATTCACCCCTCCACTTT.

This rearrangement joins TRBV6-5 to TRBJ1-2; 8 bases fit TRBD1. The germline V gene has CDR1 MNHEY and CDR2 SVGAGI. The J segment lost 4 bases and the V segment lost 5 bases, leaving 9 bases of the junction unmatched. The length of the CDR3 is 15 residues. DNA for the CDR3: TGTGCCAGCAGTCCGGGACAGGAAGTCGGCTATGGCTACACCTTC. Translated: CASSPGQEVGYGYTF.

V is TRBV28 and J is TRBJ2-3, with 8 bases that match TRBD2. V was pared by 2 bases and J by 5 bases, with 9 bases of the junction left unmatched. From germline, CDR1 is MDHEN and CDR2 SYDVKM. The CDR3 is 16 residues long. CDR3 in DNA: TGTGCCAGCAGTTTAGTTGGCGGGAGGTACAGAGATACGCAGTATTTT. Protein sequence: CASSLVGGRYRDTQYF.

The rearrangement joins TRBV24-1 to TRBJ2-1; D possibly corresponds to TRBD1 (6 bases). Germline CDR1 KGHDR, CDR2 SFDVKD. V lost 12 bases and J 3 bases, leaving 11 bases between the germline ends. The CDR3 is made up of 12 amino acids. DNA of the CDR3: TGTGCCTCCCAGGGGTACTACAATGAGCAGTTCTTC. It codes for CASQGYYNEQFF.

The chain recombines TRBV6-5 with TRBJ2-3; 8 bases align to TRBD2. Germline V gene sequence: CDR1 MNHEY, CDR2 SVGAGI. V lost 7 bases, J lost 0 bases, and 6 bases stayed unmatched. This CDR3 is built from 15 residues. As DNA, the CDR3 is TGTGCCAGCAAGCGGGAGCGTTTTAGCACAGATACGCAGTATTTT. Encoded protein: CASKRERFSTDTQYF.

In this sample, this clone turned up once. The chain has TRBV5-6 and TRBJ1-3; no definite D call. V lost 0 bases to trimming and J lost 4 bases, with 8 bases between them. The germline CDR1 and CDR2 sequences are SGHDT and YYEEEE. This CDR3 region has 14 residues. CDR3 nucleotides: TGTGCCAGCAGCTTGGTTTCAGCGGGAAACACCATATATTTT. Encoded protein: CASSLVSAGNTIYF. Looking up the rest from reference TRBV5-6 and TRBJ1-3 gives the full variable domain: DAGVTQSPTHLIKTRGQQVTLRCSPKSGHDTVSWYQQALGQGPQFIFQYYEEEERQRGNFPDRFSGHQFPNYSSELNVNALLLGDSALYLCASSLVSAGNTIYFGEGSWLTVV.

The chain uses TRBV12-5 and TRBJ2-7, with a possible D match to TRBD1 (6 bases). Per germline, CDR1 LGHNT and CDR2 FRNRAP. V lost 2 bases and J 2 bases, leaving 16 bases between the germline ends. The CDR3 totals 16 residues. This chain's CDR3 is CASGLIWDIRPYEQYF. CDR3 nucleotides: TGTGCTAGTGGTTTGATTTGGGACATAAGGCCCTACGAGCAGTACTTC.

The CDR3 loop is CASSALPGNQPQHF. In DNA, the CDR3 is TGTGCCAGCAGTGCCCTCCCGGGCAATCAGCCCCAGCATTTT. The genes are TRBV6-4 and TRBJ1-5; D uncertain. The CDR3 runs 14 residues. Germline values: CDR1 MRHNA, CDR2 SNTAGT. Trimming took 4 bases from V and 2 from J, leaving 9 bases between them.

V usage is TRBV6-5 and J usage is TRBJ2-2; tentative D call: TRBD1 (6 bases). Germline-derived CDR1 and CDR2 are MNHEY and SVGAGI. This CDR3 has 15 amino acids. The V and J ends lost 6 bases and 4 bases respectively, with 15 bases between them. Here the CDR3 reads CASRLGTGSTGELFF. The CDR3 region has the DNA TGTGCCAGCAGACTAGGAACAGGGAGCACCGGGGAGCTGTTTTTT.

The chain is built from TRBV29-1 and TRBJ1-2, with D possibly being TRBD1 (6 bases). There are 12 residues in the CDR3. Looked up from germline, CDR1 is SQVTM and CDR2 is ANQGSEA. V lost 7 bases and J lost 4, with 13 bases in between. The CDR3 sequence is CSGGLQGYGYTF. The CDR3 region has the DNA TGCAGCGGGGGTTTACAGGGCTATGGCTACACCTTC.

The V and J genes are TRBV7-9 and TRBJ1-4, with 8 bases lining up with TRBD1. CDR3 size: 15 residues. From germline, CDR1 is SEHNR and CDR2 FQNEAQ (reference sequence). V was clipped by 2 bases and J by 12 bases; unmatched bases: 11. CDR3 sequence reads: CASSLSQGASVELFF. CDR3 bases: TGTGCCAGCAGCTTAAGTCAGGGGGCGTCTGTGGAACTGTTTTTT. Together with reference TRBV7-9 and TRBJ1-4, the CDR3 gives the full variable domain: DTGVSQNPRHKITKRGQNVTFRCDPISEHNRLYWYRQTLGQGPEFLTYFQNEAQLEKSRLLSDRFSAERPKGSFSTLEIQRTEQGDSAMYLCASSLSQGASVELFFGSGTQLSVL.

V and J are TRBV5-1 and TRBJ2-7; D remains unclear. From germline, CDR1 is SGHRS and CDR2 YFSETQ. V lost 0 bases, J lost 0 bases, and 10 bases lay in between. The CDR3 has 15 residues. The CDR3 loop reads CASSLGWTYSYEQYF. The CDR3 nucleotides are TGCGCCAGCAGCTTGGGGTGGACCTACTCCTACGAGCAGTACTTC.

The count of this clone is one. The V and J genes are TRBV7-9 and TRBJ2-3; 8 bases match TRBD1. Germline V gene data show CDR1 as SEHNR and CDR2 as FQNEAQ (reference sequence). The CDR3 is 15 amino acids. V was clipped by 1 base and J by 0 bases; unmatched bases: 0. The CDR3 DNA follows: TGTGCCAGCAGCTTAGGGACAGGGAGCACAGATACGCAGTATTTT. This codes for CASSLGTGSTDTQYF.

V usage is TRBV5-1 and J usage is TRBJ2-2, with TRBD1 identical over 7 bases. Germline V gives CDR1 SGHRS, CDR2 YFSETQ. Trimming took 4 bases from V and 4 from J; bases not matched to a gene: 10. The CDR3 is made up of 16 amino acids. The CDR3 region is CASSSPGTDVTGELFF. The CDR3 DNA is TGCGCCAGCAGCAGCCCCGGGACAGATGTCACCGGGGAGCTGTTTTTT.

The CDR3 coding sequence is TGTGCCAGCAGCTTAGGTTGGGGGATTGAGCAGTTCTTC. Protein product: CASSLGWGIEQFF. The chain joins TRBV7-2 to TRBJ2-1; D could derive from TRBD1 or TRBD2 (5 bases each). CDR3 length: 13 amino acids. Trimming left V 1 base short and J 9 bases short, with 10 bases between. Germline V lookup: CDR1 SGHTA, CDR2 FQGNSA.

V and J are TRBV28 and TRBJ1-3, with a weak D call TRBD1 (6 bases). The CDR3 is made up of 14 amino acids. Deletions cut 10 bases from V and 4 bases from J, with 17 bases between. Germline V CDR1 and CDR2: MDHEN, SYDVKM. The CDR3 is CATGPGGRGNTIYF. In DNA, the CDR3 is TGTGCCACCGGACCGGGGGGCCGAGGAAACACCATATATTTT. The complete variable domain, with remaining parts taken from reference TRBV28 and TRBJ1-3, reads DVKVTQSSRYLVKRTGEKVFLECVQDMDHENMFWYRQDPGLGLRLIYFSYDVKMKEKGDIPEGYSVSREKKERFSLILESASTNQTSMYLCATGPGGRGNTIYFGEGSWLTVV.

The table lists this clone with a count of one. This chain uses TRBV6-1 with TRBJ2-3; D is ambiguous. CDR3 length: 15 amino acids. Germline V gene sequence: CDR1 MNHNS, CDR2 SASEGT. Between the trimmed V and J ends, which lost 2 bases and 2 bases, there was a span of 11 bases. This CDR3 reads CASSETVTYTDTQYF. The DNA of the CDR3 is TGTGCCAGCAGTGAAACGGTGACGTACACAGATACGCAGTATTTT.

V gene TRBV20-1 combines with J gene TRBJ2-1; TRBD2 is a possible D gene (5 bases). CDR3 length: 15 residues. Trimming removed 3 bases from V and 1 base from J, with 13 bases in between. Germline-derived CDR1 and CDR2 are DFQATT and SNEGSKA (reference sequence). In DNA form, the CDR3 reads TGCAGTGCTAGTCCTCCGGGGATTTCCTACAATGAGCAGTTCTTC. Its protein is CSASPPGISYNEQFF.

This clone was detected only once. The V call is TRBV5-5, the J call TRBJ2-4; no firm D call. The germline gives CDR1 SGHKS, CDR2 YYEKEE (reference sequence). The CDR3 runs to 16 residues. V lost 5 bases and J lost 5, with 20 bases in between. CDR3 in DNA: TGTGCCAGCAGACCTATACACCGGACGACGGAAAACATTCAGTACTTC. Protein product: CASRPIHRTTENIQYF.

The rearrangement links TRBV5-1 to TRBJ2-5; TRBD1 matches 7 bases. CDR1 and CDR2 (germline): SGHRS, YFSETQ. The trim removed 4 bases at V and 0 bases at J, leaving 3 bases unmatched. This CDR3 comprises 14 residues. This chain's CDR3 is CASSTGTDQETQYF. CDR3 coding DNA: TGCGCCAGCAGCACCGGGACAGACCAAGAGACCCAGTACTTC.

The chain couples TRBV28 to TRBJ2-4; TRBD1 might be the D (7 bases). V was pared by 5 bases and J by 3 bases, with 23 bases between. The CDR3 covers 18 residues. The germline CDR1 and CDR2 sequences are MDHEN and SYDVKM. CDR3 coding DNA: TGTGCCAGCAGTCGCCGGGGGACGAGGGGGCTTGGCAAAAACATTCAGTACTTC. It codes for CASSRRGTRGLGKNIQYF.

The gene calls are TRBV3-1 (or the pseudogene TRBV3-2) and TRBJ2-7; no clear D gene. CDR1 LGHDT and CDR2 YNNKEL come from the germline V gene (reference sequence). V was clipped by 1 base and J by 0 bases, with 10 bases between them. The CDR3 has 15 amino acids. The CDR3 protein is CASSQGLGPSYEQYF. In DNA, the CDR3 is TGTGCCAGCAGCCAAGGATTAGGGCCCTCCTACGAGCAGTACTTC.

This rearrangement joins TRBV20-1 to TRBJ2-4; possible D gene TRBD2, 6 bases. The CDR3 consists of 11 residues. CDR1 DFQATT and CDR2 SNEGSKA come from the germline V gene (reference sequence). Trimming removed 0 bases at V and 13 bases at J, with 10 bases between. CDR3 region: CSAREEGPQYF. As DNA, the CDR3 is TGCAGTGCTAGAGAGGAGGGACCACAGTACTTC.

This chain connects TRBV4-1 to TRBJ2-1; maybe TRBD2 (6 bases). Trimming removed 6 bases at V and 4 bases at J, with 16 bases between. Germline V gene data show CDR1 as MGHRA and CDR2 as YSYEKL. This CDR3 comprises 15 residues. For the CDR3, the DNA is TGCGCCAGCAGGACGACTAGATTAGGATACAATGAGCAGTTCTTC. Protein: CASRTTRLGYNEQFF.

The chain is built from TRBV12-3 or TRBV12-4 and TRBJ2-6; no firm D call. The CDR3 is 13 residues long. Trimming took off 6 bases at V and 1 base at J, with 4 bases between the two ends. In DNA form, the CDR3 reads TGTGCCAGCAGGCGTTCTGGGGCCAACGTCCTGACTTTC. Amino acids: CASRRSGANVLTF.

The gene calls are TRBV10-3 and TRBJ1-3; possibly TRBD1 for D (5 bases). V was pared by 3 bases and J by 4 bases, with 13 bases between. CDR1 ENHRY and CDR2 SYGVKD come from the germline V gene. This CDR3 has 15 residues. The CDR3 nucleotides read TGTGCCATCAGTGAAGGAGAGTGGGGCGGAAACACCATATATTTT. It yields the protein CAISEGEWGGNTIYF.